This T cell receptor (beta chain) was identified during a study of tissue T cells after allogeneic stem cell transplantation. Regarding the study as a whole: Anatomically similar tissues had similar TCR repertoires within each patient.

Here immunoSEQ multiplex PCR was the method, and the copy in TCRdb shows in-frame clones only, minus some. The table records approximately 9,000 clones, 45% of them present only once. Time point here: mouse harvest day 7 after allogeneic transplant. Each mouse received 10^7 T-cell-depleted marrow cells plus 10^6 splenic CD5+ T cells by tail vein. This clone has a handful of counts. The antigen is not known. Gene labels here are mouse ones. This sample also contains other DNA sequences that code for the same CDR3. The clonotype was recovered from a female BALB/c mouse given C57BL/6 T cells with graft-versus-host disease after an allogeneic hematopoietic cell transplant. The sequenced material came from gut tissue.

Partial CDR3 DNA: TGTGCCAGCAGTCCCCAGGGGGCGGGTGAACAGTAC. The encoded protein is CASSPQGAGEQY. The full CDR3 reads CASSPQGAGEQYF. This rearrangement joins TRBV26 to TRBJ2-7; 8 bases agree with TRBD1. The read falls 1 residue short of the CDR3 end, and the missing part is taken from the germline J gene. The germline CDR1 and CDR2 sequences are KGHPV and FQNQEV (reference sequence). This CDR3 is 13 amino acids long. With V trimmed by 4 bases and J by 6 bases, 5 bases remained unmatched.